This passage covers 24 T cell receptor beta chains from one sample sequenced in a study of shared clonotypes between healthy human individuals. Sequencing was performed with immunoSEQ multiplex PCR; in TCRdb, only in-frame clones are kept and a portion is missing. The sample lists some 500,000 clones; 65% to 80% were seen once. The material sequenced was PBMCs. These receptor sequences come from a woman between 35 and 50 years old in good health. Some clones in this sample may be carry-over from other donors' samples.

This chain links TRBV30 with TRBJ1-3; weak D call: TRBD1 (5 bases). V gave up 5 bases and J gave up 4 bases, with 15 bases separating them. The CDR3 has 14 amino acids. CDR1 and CDR2 (germline): GTSNPN, SVGIG (reference sequence). The CDR3 reads CAWRPRVDGNTIYF. The CDR3 region has the DNA TGTGCCTGGCGACCCAGGGTGGACGGAAACACCATATATTTT. The complete variable domain, with remaining parts taken from reference TRBV30 and TRBJ1-3, reads SQTIHQWPATLVQPVGSPLSLECTVEGTSNPNLYWYRQAAGRGLQLLFYSVGIGQISSEVPQNLSASRPQDRQFILSSKKLLLSDSGFYLCAWRPRVDGNTIYFGEGSWLTVV.

The chain combines TRBV5-1 with TRBJ2-2; TRBD1 matches at 8 bases. The CDR3 is made up of 14 amino acids. CDR1 and CDR2 from the germline V gene are SGHRS and YFSETQ. Unmatched junction bases numbered 2, after V lost 7 bases and J lost 0 bases. The CDR3 region is CASGQGTNTGELFF. The CDR3 region has the DNA TGCGCCAGCGGACAGGGTACGAACACCGGGGAGCTGTTTTTT.

This clone was seen a few times. CDR3 nucleotides: TGTGCCAGCAGCCTAGGTTGGGGGACTGAAGCTTTCTTT. Protein: CASSLGWGTEAFF. This rearrangement joins TRBV28 to TRBJ1-1; D may be TRBD1 (5 bases). V was pared by 6 bases and J by 5 bases, with 13 bases between. CDR1 MDHEN and CDR2 SYDVKM come from the germline V gene. CDR3 length: 13 amino acids.

The rearrangement links TRBV5-6 to TRBJ1-2, with 8 bases identical to TRBD1. From germline, CDR1 is SGHDT and CDR2 YYEEEE. The CDR3 is made up of 15 amino acids. V lost 0 bases and J lost 2; bases outside the gene matches: 3. CDR3 loop: CASSLGTGRNYGYTF. The CDR3 region has the DNA TGTGCCAGCAGCTTGGGGACAGGGAGGAACTATGGCTACACCTTC.

As regards this clone: The same CDR3 also results from other DNA sequences found in this sample. The chain employs TRBV7-7 and TRBJ2-5, with 9 bases matching TRBD1. Germline V lookup: CDR1 SSHAT, CDR2 FNYEAQ (reference sequence). The CDR3 is made up of 14 amino acids. Trimming took 5 bases from V and 2 from J; bases not matched to a gene: 3. The CDR3 reads CASSLGTGQETQYF. CDR3 DNA sequence: TGTGCCAGCAGCCTCGGGACAGGGCAAGAGACCCAGTACTTC.

The chain combines TRBV29-1 with TRBJ2-1; possibly TRBD1 or TRBD2 for D (5 bases each). The CDR3 runs to 16 residues. CDR1 and CDR2 (germline): SQVTM, ANQGSEA. V lost 0 bases and J 9 bases, leaving 21 bases between the germline ends. CDR3 sequence reads: CSVEDLPGPPVSEQFF. The CDR3 region has the DNA TGCAGCGTTGAAGATCTCCCGGGACCCCCTGTGAGTGAGCAGTTCTTC.

This CDR3 reads CASSPDSSRPGYTF. In DNA, the CDR3 is TGTGCCAGCTCACCCGACAGCTCACGCCCGGGCTACACCTTC. The rearrangement uses TRBV18 and TRBJ1-2, with D possibly matching TRBD1 (5 bases). The germline CDR1 and CDR2 sequences are KGHSH and LQKENI. V shed 3 bases and J shed 8 bases, with 16 bases lying between them. The CDR3 runs 14 residues.

A word on this clone: Other DNA sequences in this sample translate to the same CDR3. V and J are TRBV30 and TRBJ2-7; D is uncertain. The CDR3 has 14 residues. Germline lookup yields CDR1 GTSNPN and CDR2 SVGIG (reference sequence). Trimming stripped 0 bases from V and 0 bases from J, with 9 bases between. For the CDR3, the DNA is TGTGCCTGGAGTGTTTTGAGGAGCTCCTACGAGCAGTACTTC. As protein: CAWSVLRSSYEQYF.

V usage is TRBV11-2 and J usage is TRBJ2-5, with TRBD1 as a possible D gene (5 bases). The V end was cut by 7 bases, the J end by 1 base, with 13 bases between. Germline CDR1 is SGHAT and CDR2 is FQNNGV. The CDR3 extends over 14 amino acids. CDR3 coding DNA: TGTGCCAGCAAGACCAATAGGGGCCAAGAGACCCAGTACTTC. This codes for CASKTNRGQETQYF.

This chain connects TRBV6-1 to TRBJ1-5; D uncertain. The V end was cut by 2 bases, the J end by 1 base, with 21 bases between. The CDR3 is made up of 19 amino acids. Germline CDR1 and CDR2: MNHNS and SASEGT. The CDR3 spells CASSETPLLVSRSNQPQHF. CDR3 coding DNA: TGTGCCAGCAGTGAAACCCCCCTATTAGTCAGCAGGAGCAATCAGCCCCAGCATTTT.

This clone has more than one count but fewer than ten. This CDR3 reads CAARTPGQDPYGYTF. The CDR3 bases are TGTGCCGCCCGGACCCCGGGACAGGACCCCTATGGCTACACCTTC. The chain has TRBV6-1 and TRBJ1-2, with TRBD1 matching 8 bases. Germline V gene sequence: CDR1 MNHNS, CDR2 SASEGT. V dropped 11 bases and J dropped 4; count of bases not matched to a gene: 15. This CDR3 is 15 amino acids long.

Regarding this clone: The junction does not match germline at one end; this may be a read error. The chain is built from TRBV4-1 and TRBJ2-1; 9 nucleotides align to TRBD2. There are 15 residues in the CDR3. The germline V gene has CDR1 MGHRA and CDR2 YSYEKL. CDR3 region: CASSRRLAGDNEQFF. The CDR3 nucleotides are TGTGCCAGCAGCCGGCGCTTAGCGGGAGACAATGAGCAGTTCTTC.

The chain employs TRBV5-4 and TRBJ2-1, with a tentative D call TRBD2 (5 bases). V was pared by 0 bases and J by 2 bases, with 12 bases between. The CDR3 has 16 amino acids. Germline V CDR1 and CDR2: SGHNT, YYREEE (reference sequence). Written as DNA, the CDR3 is TGTGCCAGCAGCTTGGGTAGTGGGAGAGCCTACAATGAGCAGTTCTTC. The encoded protein is CASSLGSGRAYNEQFF. The complete variable domain, with remaining parts taken from reference TRBV5-4 and TRBJ2-1, reads ETGVTQSPTHLIKTRGQQVTLRCSSQSGHNTVSWYQQALGQGPQFIFQYYREEENGRGNFPPRFSGLQFPNYSSELNVNALELDDSALYLCASSLGSGRAYNEQFFGPGTRLTVL.

V gene TRBV5-6 combines with J gene TRBJ2-2; no reliable D call. CDR3 length: 14 amino acids. V was trimmed by 5 bases and J by 0 bases, leaving 8 bases between them. Germline-derived CDR1 and CDR2 are SGHDT and YYEEEE. The DNA for the CDR3 is TGTGCCAGCAGTGGACGTTCGAACACCGGGGAGCTGTTTTTT. Amino acid sequence: CASSGRSNTGELFF.

The chain has TRBV28 and TRBJ1-1; D not resolved. V was trimmed by 7 bases and J by 1 base, leaving 7 bases between them. Germline V CDR1 and CDR2: MDHEN, SYDVKM. The CDR3 contains 12 residues. Here the CDR3 DNA reads TGTGCCAGCATCGTGGGGAACACTGAAGCTTTCTTT. Its protein is CASIVGNTEAFF.

This chain joins TRBV7-9 and TRBJ2-7; D unresolved. The V gene's germline CDR1 is SEHNR and CDR2 FQNEAQ (reference sequence). V lost 4 bases, J lost 2 bases, and 9 bases lay in between. This CDR3 spans 13 amino acids. The CDR3 DNA reads TGTGCCAGCAGCTCGGTTTCTCCCTACGAGCAGTACTTC. Its protein product is CASSSVSPYEQYF.

The chain combines TRBV18 with TRBJ2-5; D possibly corresponds to TRBD2 (6 bases). The V gene lost 3 bases and the J gene lost 4 bases, with 12 bases spanning the gap. This CDR3 comprises 14 residues. Germline lookup yields CDR1 KGHSH and CDR2 LQKENI. The CDR3 nucleotides read TGTGCCAGCTCACCGGGCGGGGCAAGAGAGACCCAGTACTTC. This encodes CASSPGGARETQYF.

This chain joins TRBV15 and TRBJ2-7, with TRBD1 identical over 8 bases. The germline gives CDR1 LNHNV, CDR2 YYDKDF (reference sequence). This CDR3 contains 15 residues. The V segment lost 0 bases and the J segment 9 bases; nucleotides outside the gene matches: 10. The CDR3 spells CATSRDTQGALVQYF. The CDR3 nucleotides are TGTGCCACCAGCAGAGATACGCAGGGGGCGCTTGTGCAGTACTTC.

The chain has TRBV27 and TRBJ1-1; maybe TRBD1 (6 bases). The germline gives CDR1 MNHEY, CDR2 SMNVEV (reference sequence). The ends were cut back, 5 bases at V and 5 bases at J, with 12 bases in the middle. The CDR3 has 13 amino acids. The CDR3 region is CASSLYRETEAFF. DNA for the CDR3: TGTGCCAGCAGTCTCTACAGGGAAACTGAAGCTTTCTTT.

The V and J genes are TRBV29-1 and TRBJ1-1, with D tentatively TRBD1 (5 bases). V dropped 4 bases and J dropped 4 bases, with 22 bases sitting between them. The V gene's germline CDR1 is SQVTM and CDR2 ANQGSEA. The CDR3 length is 16 residues. The CDR3 loop reads CSVVGFRGTVGTEAFF. DNA for the CDR3: TGCAGCGTTGTCGGTTTTAGGGGAACCGTAGGCACTGAAGCTTTCTTT. Full variable domain (missing parts from reference TRBV29-1 and TRBJ1-1): SAVISQKPSRDICQRGTSLTIQCQVDSQVTMMFWYRQQPGQSLTLIATANQGSEATYESGFVIDKFPISRPNLTFSTLTVSNMSPEDSSIYLCSVVGFRGTVGTEAFFGQGTRLTVV.

The V call is TRBV2, the J call TRBJ1-5; possible D gene TRBD1, 5 bases. CDR1 SNHLY and CDR2 FYNNEI come from the germline V gene. This CDR3 spans 14 amino acids. The V end lost 4 bases, the J end lost 3 bases, and 10 bases lay between the germline ends. CDR3 coding DNA: TGTGCCAGCAGTGCCCGGGACGTCAATCAGCCCCAGCATTTT. Translating gives CASSARDVNQPQHF.

For this clone: This may stem from a read error, because a much larger clone lies one nucleotide away. As the CDR3 is not closed by the conserved phenylalanine or tryptophan, this likely results from a read error. This chain uses TRBV29-1 with TRBJ1-2; tentatively, D is TRBD1 (5 bases). V lost 1 base, J lost 2 bases, and 11 bases lay in between. Germline CDR1 SQVTM, CDR2 ANQGSEA. The CDR3 sequence is 14 residues long. CDR3 in amino acids: CSVEGVGTNYGYTS. Written as DNA, the CDR3 is TGCAGCGTTGAAGGCGTAGGGACGAACTATGGCTACACCTCC.

The chain combines TRBV4-1 with TRBJ2-5; 9 positions agree with TRBD1. TRBJ2-7 explains the end of the DNA better; the J call may be wrong. Germline V gene data show CDR1 as MGHRA and CDR2 as YSYEKL. This CDR3 region has 15 residues. CDR3 in DNA: TGCGCCAGCAGCCCCCGGGACAGGGAATCCTACGAGCAGTACTTC. Encoded protein: CASSPRDRESYEQYF.

V usage is TRBV28 and J usage is TRBJ2-5; 14 bases are shared with TRBD2. The CDR3 has 16 amino acids. Per germline, CDR1 MDHEN and CDR2 SYDVKM. After removal of 4 bases from V and 1 base from J, the junction contained 2 bases not matched to a gene. CDR3 nucleotides: TGTGCCAGCAGTTACGGGACTAGCGGGGGCCAAGAGACCCAGTACTTC. The encoded protein is CASSYGTSGGQETQYF.